The T cell receptor beta chain under discussion was sequenced for a study of human T cells and chemical hapten exposure. Across the whole study: The sensitizer, 2% DPC, was used on roughly 2 cm by roughly 2 cm of upper inner arm skin. Study conclusions and caveats: Significantly more large CDR3 similarity clusters were formed by expanded TCRs than by controls. All donors were alopecia patients, so their immunity may differ from that of healthy people. Unchanged with DPC sensitization were TCRs above 1 in 1000 frequency.

The time point here: patch test 1, 2 weeks after DPC sensitization. Treatment of the sample: therapeutic diphenylcyclopropenone sensitization with weekly scalp DPC. From the RACE reads, TCRdb called clonotypes with MiXCR, one entry per CDR3 protein. This repertoire shows some 340,000 distinct CDR3 sequences, roughly 6.9% found once; its top ten account for more than 7%. This clonotype was seen many times. Its antigen is unknown. Germline CDR1 reads ENHRY; CDR2 reads SYGVKD. The CDR3 contains 13 residues. Trimming removed 1 base at V and 5 bases at J, with 6 bases between. The rearrangement joins TRBV10-3 to TRBJ2-1; no clear D. The source was whole blood, collected in connection with sensitization to the hapten diphenylcyclopropenone (DPC). This sequence originates from a woman aged 18-29 years with alopecia areata. Some clones in this sample may be carry-over from other donors' samples. CDR3 in amino acids: CAISEYRDNEQFF. As DNA, the CDR3 is TGTGCCATCAGTGAGTACAGAGACAATGAGCAGTTCTTC.